This TCR beta chain comes out of a study of blood T cell repertoires in COVID-19. Trimming cost V 3 bases and J 5 bases, with 9 bases left between them. This CDR3 comprises 13 residues. In the original processing: The authors estimated nucleated cell counts from reference gene primer amplification. Here immunoSEQ multiplex PCR was the method, and the copy in TCRdb shows in-frame clones only, minus some. V, J and clone size are those of that table, while D and trimming were read from the DNA. Found here are about 140,000 clones, about 80% of them singletons; the top ten hold 1.5% to 2%. Participants were aged about 18 to 90 years, lived in 20 to 30 US areas, and enrolled virtually. No more than 2 weeks before study entry, exposed participants had met a case of COVID-19.

The chain recombines TRBV12-3 or TRBV12-4 with TRBJ2-3, with D hard to call. This receptor was taken from a young woman who had been exposed to COVID-19. Input material: PBMCs or T cells enriched from blood (not recorded which). CDR3 loop: CASSFSPQDTQYF. CDR3 bases: TGTGCCAGCAGTTTTTCCCCCCAAGATACGCAGTATTTT.